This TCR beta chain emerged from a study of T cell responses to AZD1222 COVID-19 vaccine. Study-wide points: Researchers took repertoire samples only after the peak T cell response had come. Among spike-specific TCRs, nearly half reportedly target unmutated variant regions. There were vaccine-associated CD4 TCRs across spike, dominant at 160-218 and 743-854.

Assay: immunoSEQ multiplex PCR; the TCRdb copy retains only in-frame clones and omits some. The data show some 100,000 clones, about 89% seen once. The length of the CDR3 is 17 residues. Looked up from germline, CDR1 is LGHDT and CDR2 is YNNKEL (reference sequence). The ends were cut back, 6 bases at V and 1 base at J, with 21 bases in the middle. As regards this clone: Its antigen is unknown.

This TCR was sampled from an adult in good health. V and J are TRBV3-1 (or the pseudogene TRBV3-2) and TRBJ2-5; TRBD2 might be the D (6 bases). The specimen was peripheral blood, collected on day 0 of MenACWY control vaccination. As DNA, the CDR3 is TGTGCCAGCAGGGTCCTCGAGGGTTTGGGGGGCCAAGAGACCCAGTACTTC. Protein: CASRVLEGLGGQETQYF.